This T cell receptor (beta chain) was sequenced in a study of blood T cell repertoires in COVID-19. Data came from immunoSEQ multiplex PCR; TCRdb stores just in-frame clones and leaves some out. Seen here are some 250,000 clones, approximately 80% observed once, and the top ten hold approximately 16%. The CDR3 loop spans 16 amino acids. The ends lost 8 bases at V and 5 bases at J; junction bases unmatched: 15. Germline CDR1 SNHLY, CDR2 FYNNEI. This TCR was recovered from a man aged 35 to 55 who had recovered from COVID-19. The chain has TRBV2 and TRBJ2-3, with 8 bases fitting TRBD1. Source material: PBMCs or T cells enriched from blood (not recorded which). CDR3: CASLTGVMGYQDTQYF. The DNA for the CDR3 is TGTGCCAGCCTGACAGGGGTAATGGGATATCAAGATACGCAGTATTTT.